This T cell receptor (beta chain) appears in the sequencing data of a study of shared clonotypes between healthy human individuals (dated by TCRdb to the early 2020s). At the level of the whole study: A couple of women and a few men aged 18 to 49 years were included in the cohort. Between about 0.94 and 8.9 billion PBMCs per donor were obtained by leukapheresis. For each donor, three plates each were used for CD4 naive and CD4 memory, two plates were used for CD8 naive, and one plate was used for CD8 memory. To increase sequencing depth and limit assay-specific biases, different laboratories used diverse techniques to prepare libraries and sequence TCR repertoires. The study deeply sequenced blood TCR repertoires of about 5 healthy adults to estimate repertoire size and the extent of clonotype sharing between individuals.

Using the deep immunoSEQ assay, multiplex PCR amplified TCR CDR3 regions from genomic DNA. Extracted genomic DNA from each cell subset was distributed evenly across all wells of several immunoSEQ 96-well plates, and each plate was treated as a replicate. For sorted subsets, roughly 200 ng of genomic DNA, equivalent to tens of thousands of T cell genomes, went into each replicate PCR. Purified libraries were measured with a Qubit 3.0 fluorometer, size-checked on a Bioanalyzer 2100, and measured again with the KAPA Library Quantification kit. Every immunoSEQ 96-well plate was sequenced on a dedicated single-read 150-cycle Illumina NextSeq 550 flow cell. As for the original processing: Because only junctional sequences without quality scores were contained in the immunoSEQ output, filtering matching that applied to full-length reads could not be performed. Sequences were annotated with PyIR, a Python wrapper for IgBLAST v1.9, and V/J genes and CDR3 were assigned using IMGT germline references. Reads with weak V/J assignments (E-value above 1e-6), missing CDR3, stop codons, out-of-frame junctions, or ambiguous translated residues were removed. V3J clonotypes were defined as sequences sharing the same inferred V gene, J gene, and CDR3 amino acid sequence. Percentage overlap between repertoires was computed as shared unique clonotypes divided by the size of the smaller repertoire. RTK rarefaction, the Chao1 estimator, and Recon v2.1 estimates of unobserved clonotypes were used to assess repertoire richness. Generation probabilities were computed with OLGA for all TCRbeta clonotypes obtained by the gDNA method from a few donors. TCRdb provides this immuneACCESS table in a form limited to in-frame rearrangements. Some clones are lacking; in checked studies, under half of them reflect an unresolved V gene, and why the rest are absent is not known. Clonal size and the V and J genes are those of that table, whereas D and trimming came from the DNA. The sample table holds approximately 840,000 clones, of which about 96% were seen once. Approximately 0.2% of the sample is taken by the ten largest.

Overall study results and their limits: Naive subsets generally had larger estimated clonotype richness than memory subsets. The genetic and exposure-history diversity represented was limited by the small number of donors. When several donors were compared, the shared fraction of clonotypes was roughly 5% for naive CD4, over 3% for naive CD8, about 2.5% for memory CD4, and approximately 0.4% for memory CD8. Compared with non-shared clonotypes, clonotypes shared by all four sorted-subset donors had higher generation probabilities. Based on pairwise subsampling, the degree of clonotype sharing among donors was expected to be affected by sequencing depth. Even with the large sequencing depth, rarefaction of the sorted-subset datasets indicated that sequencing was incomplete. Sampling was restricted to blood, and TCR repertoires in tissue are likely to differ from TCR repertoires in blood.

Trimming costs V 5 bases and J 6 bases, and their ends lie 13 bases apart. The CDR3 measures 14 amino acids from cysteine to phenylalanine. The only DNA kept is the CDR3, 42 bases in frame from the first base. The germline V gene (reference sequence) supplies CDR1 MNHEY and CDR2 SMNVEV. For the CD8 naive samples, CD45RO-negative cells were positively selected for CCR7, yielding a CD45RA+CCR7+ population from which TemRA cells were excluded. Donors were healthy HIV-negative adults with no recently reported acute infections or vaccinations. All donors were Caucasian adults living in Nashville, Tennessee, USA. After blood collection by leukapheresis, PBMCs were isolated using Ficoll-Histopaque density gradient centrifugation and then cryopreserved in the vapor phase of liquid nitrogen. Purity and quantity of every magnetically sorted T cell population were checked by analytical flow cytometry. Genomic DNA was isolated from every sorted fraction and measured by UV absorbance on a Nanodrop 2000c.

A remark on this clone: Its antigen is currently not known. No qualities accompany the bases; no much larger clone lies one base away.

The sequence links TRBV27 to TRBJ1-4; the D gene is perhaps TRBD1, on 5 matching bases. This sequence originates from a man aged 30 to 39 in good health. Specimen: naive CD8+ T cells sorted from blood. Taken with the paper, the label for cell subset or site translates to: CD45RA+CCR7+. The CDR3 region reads CASSPLAGHEKLFF. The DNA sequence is TGTGCCAGCAGTCCTCTCGCGGGGCATGAAAAACTGTTTTTT.